Shown below are 20 T cell receptor beta chains from a single sample sequenced in a study of T cell repertoires in cytomegalovirus infection. TCRdb fed the reads into MiXCR, producing one record per CDR3 protein. The data hold roughly 570,000 distinct CDR3 sequences, with 40% observed a single time. These receptors' targets are unknown. Sequencing was performed on cultured PBMCs, taken from culture after CMV antigen stimulation. The receptors derive from a human donor in good health (CMV status not recorded). Some clones in this sample may be carry-over from other donors' samples.

This rearrangement joins TRBV6-6 to TRBJ2-7; D unresolved. From germline, CDR1 is MNHNY and CDR2 SVGAGI (reference sequence). Deletions cut 8 bases from V and 3 bases from J, with 23 bases between. CDR3 length: 16 amino acids. CDR3 residues: CASATPRAIEVYEQYF. In nucleotides, the CDR3 is TGTGCCAGCGCCACTCCCCGGGCAATCGAGGTCTACGAGCAGTACTTC.

In this sample, this clonotype turned up a few times. The J gene is TRBJ2-7, the V gene TRBV6-6; 10 nucleotides agree with TRBD2. The CDR3 length is 16 residues. CDR1 is MNHNY, CDR2 SVGAGI, per germline (reference sequence). J was trimmed by 2 bases and V by 4 bases; bases with no gene match: 8. The CDR3 spells CASSSGRTSGTYEQYF. The CDR3 DNA sequence: TGTGCCAGCAGTTCAGGGAGGACTAGCGGAACCTACGAGCAGTACTTC.

The chain carries TRBV10-3 and TRBJ1-4, with 8 bases lining up with TRBD1. The germline V gene has CDR1 ENHRY and CDR2 SYGVKD. With 9 bases clipped from V and 8 bases from J, the junction kept 8 bases outside the gene matches. The CDR3 has 13 amino acids. CDR3 sequence reads: CAIRTGLDEKLFF. The CDR3 DNA is TGTGCCATAAGGACAGGGTTGGACGAAAAACTGTTTTTT.

This chain links TRBV20-1 with TRBJ2-5, with 8 bases identical to TRBD2. The CDR3 runs to 15 residues. Germline V CDR1 and CDR2: DFQATT, SNEGSKA (reference sequence). Trimming at V came to 5 bases and at J to 4 bases, leaving 12 bases not matched to a gene. In DNA, the CDR3 is TGCAGTGCTCGGGGCTCCGGGGGGGCCGGAGAGACCCAGTACTTC. This codes for CSARGSGGAGETQYF.

The chain uses TRBV7-2 and TRBJ2-1; weak D call: TRBD2 (6 bases). Germline CDR1 is SGHTA and CDR2 is FQGNSA. The CDR3 is 14 amino acids. The germline V and J ends were trimmed by 1 base and 16 bases, with 20 bases remaining between them. The CDR3, as DNA: TGTGCCAGCAGCTTAGGGGGGGTGCCCTTCTCACCTTTCTTC. Its protein is CASSLGGVPFSPFF.

This clonotype was counted ten times or more. This chain links TRBV7-2 with TRBJ2-1; 11 nucleotides align to TRBD2. Trimming at V came to 5 bases and at J to 5 bases, leaving 5 bases not matched to a gene. This CDR3 comprises 15 residues. In germline, CDR1 is SGHTA, CDR2 FQGNSA. DNA of the CDR3: TGTGCCAGCAGCGGGGAGGGACTAGCGGACAATGAGCAGTTCTTC. Its protein product is CASSGEGLADNEQFF.

This clonotype has ten or more counts. CDR3 nucleotides: TGTGCCAGCAGCTACAGGGGTTCTGGAAACACCATATATTTT. It codes for CASSYRGSGNTIYF. This chain uses TRBV6-6 with TRBJ1-3, with 7 bases lining up with TRBD1. J was trimmed by 1 base and V by 6 bases; bases with no gene match: 3. Germline CDR1 MNHNY, CDR2 SVGAGI (reference sequence). CDR3 length equals 14 residues.

The V call is TRBV5-6, the J call TRBJ2-2; 9 nucleotides line up with TRBD1. J lost 6 bases, V lost 0 bases, and 3 bases had no gene match. The CDR3 sequence is 15 residues long. Germline CDR1 and CDR2: SGHDT and YYEEEE. The CDR3 DNA sequence: TGTGCCAGCAGCTTGGGGACAGGGGTAGCCGGGGAGCTGTTTTTT. This encodes CASSLGTGVAGELFF.

This clonotype was seen a handful of times. The genes are TRBV7-2 and TRBJ2-7; 10 bases agree with TRBD1. Germline V lookup: CDR1 SGHTA, CDR2 FQGNSA. The trim removed 1 base at V and 7 bases at J, leaving 7 bases unmatched. The CDR3 covers 15 residues. Here the CDR3 DNA reads TGTGCCAGCAGCTTAGACCCGGGACAGGGGTCGGAGCAGTACTTC. This sequence encodes CASSLDPGQGSEQYF.

The chain couples TRBV7-2 to TRBJ2-3, with 14 bases that match TRBD2. Germline V CDR1 and CDR2: SGHTA, FQGNSA. The CDR3 has 17 residues. With V trimmed by 2 bases and J by 4 bases, 5 bases remained unmatched. Here the CDR3 DNA reads TGTGCCAGCAGCTTACGGAGGACTAGCGGGGGGCCAGATACGCAGTATTTT. It specifies CASSLRRTSGGPDTQYF.

In its sample, this clonotype was seen a few times. J is TRBJ2-2 and V is TRBV6-1, with a tentative D call TRBD2 (5 bases). The CDR3 consists of 15 residues. Trimming left V 6 bases short and J 6 bases short, with 17 bases between. Per germline, CDR1 MNHNS and CDR2 SASEGT. The CDR3 DNA is TGTGCCAGCAGCCCCCAAGCGGCGGGCCCCGGGGAGCTGTTTTTT. Translated, it gives CASSPQAAGPGELFF.

The chain is built from TRBV27 and TRBJ2-7; D is uncertain. The germline V gene has CDR1 MNHEY and CDR2 SMNVEV (reference sequence). The CDR3 has 13 amino acids. Trimming took off 7 bases at V and 6 bases at J, with 16 bases between the two ends. The CDR3 protein is CASTSGRWGEQYF. Here the CDR3 DNA reads TGTGCCAGCACCTCCGGCCGGTGGGGCGAGCAGTACTTC.

This clonotype was observed a few times. The rearrangement joins TRBV7-2 to TRBJ2-1, with 11 bases aligning to TRBD2. The CDR3 contains 19 residues. CDR1 and CDR2 (germline): SGHTA, FQGNSA. V dropped 5 bases and J dropped 7; count of bases not matched to a gene: 19. The CDR3 spells CASSRTGPTSGGLGNEQFF. The CDR3 DNA is TGTGCCAGCAGCAGAACCGGACCCACTAGCGGGGGTCTCGGGAATGAGCAGTTCTTC.

V usage is TRBV7-6 and J usage is TRBJ2-2, with a possible D match to TRBD2 (5 bases). V gave up 6 bases and J gave up 6 bases, with 11 bases separating them. Germline CDR1 and CDR2: SGHVS and FNYEAQ. CDR3 length: 13 amino acids. The CDR3 DNA reads TGTGCCAGCAGTTATGACTATTCCGGGGAGCTGTTTTTT. Its translation is CASSYDYSGELFF.

J is TRBJ2-3 and V is TRBV18; perhaps TRBD2 as D (6 bases). The V end was cut by 3 bases, the J end by 12 bases, with 13 bases between. The germline V gene encodes CDR1 KGHSH and CDR2 LQKENI. The CDR3 covers 12 residues. The CDR3 DNA reads as TGTGCCAGCTCACCGGGACTCTCGACTCAGTATTTT. Residues: CASSPGLSTQYF.

This clonotype came up many times. The V call is TRBV7-2, the J call TRBJ2-1, with TRBD1 identical over 7 bases. V shed 5 bases and J 7 bases; nucleotides not matched to a gene: 11. The CDR3 contains 15 residues. Germline values: CDR1 SGHTA, CDR2 FQGNSA. CDR3 amino acids: CASSVDREPGNEQFF. CDR3 DNA sequence: TGTGCCAGCAGCGTTGACAGGGAACCGGGGAATGAGCAGTTCTTC.

This clonotype was counted a single time. This chain links TRBV20-1 with TRBJ1-1; D gene uncertain. The CDR3 has 15 amino acids. V lost 3 bases, J lost 7 bases, and 21 bases lay in between. CDR1 DFQATT and CDR2 SNEGSKA come from the germline V gene (reference sequence). The CDR3 DNA reads as TGCAGTGCTAGCCCTTTAGAAGGGAATTTGGGTGAAGCTTTCTTT. It is translated as CSASPLEGNLGEAFF.

V is TRBV20-1 and J is TRBJ2-4; the D is unclear. Germline V gene lookup returns CDR1 DFQATT and CDR2 SNEGSKA (reference sequence). The CDR3 length is 12 residues. CDR3 residues: CGVVVTKNIQYF. CDR3 in DNA: TGCGGCGTTGTGGTAACCAAAAACATTCAGTACTTC.

This clonotype was counted between two and nine times. The gene calls are TRBV28 and TRBJ2-7, with a weak D call TRBD1 (6 bases). The CDR3 is 14 amino acids. The V and J ends lost 4 bases and 2 bases respectively, with 12 bases between them. Germline V gene lookup returns CDR1 MDHEN and CDR2 SYDVKM. The CDR3 sequence is CASSSGQLTYEQYF. The DNA of the CDR3 is TGTGCCAGCAGTTCCGGACAGCTTACCTACGAGCAGTACTTC.

The chain joins TRBV7-6 to TRBJ2-5; the D is unclear. The V end lost 5 bases, the J end lost 8 bases, and 15 bases lay between the germline ends. Germline loops: CDR1 SGHVS, CDR2 FNYEAQ. The CDR3 totals 13 residues. Here the CDR3 DNA reads TGTGCCAGCAGCGACGGCGTGATTGGTACCCAGTACTTC. It codes for CASSDGVIGTQYF.